Listed below are T cell receptor beta chains from one sample, sequenced in a study of blood T cell repertoires in COVID-19. The assay was immunoSEQ multiplex PCR, and TCRdb's table has in-frame clones only and misses some. This sample carries 300,000 to 400,000 clones, roughly 89% of them seen once, and the ten largest clones take approximately 10%. Sample: peripheral blood. The receptors stem from a man between 25 and 39 years old with COVID-19, enrolled during active disease. Each CDR3 is given with its conserved first and last residue.

j_call v_call cdr3_aa
TRBJ2-1 TRBV14 CASSSLTVSSYNEQFF
TRBJ1-5 TRBV6-2/TRBV6-3 CASSSPTGSRMNQPQHF
TRBJ2-5 TRBV7-2 CASSTTSGGGWETQYF
TRBJ1-2 TRBV27 CASSPRTVFGYTF
TRBJ2-1 TRBV7-3 CASSLLPSWTSGGNNEQFF
TRBJ2-1 TRBV27 CASSQRTMGSEQFF
TRBJ2-5 TRBV25-1 CASSEPGQQETQYF
TRBJ2-5 TRBV19 CASSARDRGFVSGETQYF
TRBJ2-1 TRBV6-2/TRBV6-3 CASSPNRVLFF
TRBJ2-3 TRBV5-1 CASSNGQGEDTQYF
TRBJ2-4 TRBV5-1 CASSFTPTGGRNIQYF
TRBJ1-4 TRBV18 CASSPPGRPNEKLFF
TRBJ2-7 TRBV5-1 CASSPTFGLAAHEQYF
TRBJ2-1 TRBV27 CASSLSGEGYHNEQFF
TRBJ2-6 TRBV7-3 CASSVTGAPAGANVLTF
TRBJ2-6 TRBV5-1 CASSPGGAGANVLTF
TRBJ2-1 TRBV6-6 CASNARGDPREKQFF
TRBJ1-4 TRBV7-6 CASSLSGQSNEKLFF
TRBJ1-5 TRBV13 CASSFGNQPQHF
TRBJ2-1 TRBV12-5 CASGPTGSDEQFF
TRBJ2-7 TRBV11-3 CASSLRSGSYEQYF
TRBJ1-3 TRBV7-3 CASSLSTGNTIYF
TRBJ2-5 TRBV4-1 CASSQAATSGSARARQETQYF
TRBJ1-2 TRBV7-2 CASRRDSYNYGYTF
TRBJ2-3 TRBV2 CASSERGPVSGGRPTDTQYF
TRBJ2-1 TRBV5-1 CASSAEAGVINEQFF
TRBJ2-5 TRBV5-5 CASSLPGGQETQYF
TRBJ1-1 TRBV11-2 CASSPTANTEAFF
TRBJ1-2 TRBV27 CASSSHGTDGYTF
TRBJ2-7 TRBV6-5 CASSYLGGSYEQYF
TRBJ2-1 TRBV18 CASSPGTNNNEQFF
TRBJ2-1 TRBV2 CASSAGHPSSYNEQFF
TRBJ1-2 TRBV25-1 CASSASGGDGYTF